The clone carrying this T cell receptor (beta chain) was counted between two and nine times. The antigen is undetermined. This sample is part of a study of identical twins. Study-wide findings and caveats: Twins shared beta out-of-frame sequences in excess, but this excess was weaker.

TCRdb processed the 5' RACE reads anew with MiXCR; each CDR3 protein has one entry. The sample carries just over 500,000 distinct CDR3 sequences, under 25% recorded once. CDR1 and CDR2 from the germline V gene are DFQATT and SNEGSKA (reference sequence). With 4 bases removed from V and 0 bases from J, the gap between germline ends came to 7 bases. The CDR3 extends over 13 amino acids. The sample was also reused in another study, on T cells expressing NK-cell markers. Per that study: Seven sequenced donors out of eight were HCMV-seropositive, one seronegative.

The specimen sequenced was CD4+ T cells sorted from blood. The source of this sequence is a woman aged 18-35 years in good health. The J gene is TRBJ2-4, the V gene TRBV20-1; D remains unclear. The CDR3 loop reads CSAIGIAKNIQYF. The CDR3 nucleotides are TGCAGTGCTATAGGGATAGCCAAAAACATTCAGTACTTC.